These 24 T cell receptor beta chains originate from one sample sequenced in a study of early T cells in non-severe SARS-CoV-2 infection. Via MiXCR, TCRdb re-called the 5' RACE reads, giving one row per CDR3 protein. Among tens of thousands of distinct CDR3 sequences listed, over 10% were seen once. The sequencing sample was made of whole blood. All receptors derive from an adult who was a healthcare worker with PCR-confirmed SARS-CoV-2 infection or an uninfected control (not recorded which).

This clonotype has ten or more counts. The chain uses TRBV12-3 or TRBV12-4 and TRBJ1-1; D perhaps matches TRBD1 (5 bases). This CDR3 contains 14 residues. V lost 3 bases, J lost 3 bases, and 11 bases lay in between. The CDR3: CASSFLGTDTEAFF. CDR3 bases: TGTGCCAGCAGTTTTCTAGGGACGGACACTGAAGCTTTCTTT.

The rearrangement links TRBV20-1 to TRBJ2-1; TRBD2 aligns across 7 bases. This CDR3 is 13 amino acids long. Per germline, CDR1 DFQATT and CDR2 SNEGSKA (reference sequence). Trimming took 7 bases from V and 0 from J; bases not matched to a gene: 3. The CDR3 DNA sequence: TGCAGTGGTGGCGGGAGCTCCTACAATGAGCAGTTCTTC. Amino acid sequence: CSGGGSSYNEQFF.

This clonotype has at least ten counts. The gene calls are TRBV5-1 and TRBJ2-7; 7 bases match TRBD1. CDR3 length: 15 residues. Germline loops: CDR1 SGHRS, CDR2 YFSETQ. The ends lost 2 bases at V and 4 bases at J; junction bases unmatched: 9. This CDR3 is CASSFGQAPAYEQYF. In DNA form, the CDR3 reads TGCGCCAGCAGCTTCGGACAGGCTCCTGCTTACGAGCAGTACTTC.

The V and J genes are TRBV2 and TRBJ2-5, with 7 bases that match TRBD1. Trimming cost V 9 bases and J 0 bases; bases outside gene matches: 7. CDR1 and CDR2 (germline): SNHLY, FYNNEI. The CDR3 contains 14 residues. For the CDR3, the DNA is TGTGCCAGTACCCTCACAGGGGACCAAGAGACCCAGTACTTC. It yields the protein CASTLTGDQETQYF.

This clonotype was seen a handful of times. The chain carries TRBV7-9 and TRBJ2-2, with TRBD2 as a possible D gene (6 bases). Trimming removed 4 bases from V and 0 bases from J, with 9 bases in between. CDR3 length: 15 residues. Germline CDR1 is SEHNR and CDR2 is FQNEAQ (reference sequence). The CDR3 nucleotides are TGTGCCAGCAGCTCGACTAGTGCGAACACCGGGGAGCTGTTTTTT. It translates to CASSSTSANTGELFF. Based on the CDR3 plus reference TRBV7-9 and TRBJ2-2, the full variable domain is DTGVSQNPRHKITKRGQNVTFRCDPISEHNRLYWYRQTLGQGPEFLTYFQNEAQLEKSRLLSDRFSAERPKGSFSTLEIQRTEQGDSAMYLCASSSTSANTGELFFGEGSRLTVL.

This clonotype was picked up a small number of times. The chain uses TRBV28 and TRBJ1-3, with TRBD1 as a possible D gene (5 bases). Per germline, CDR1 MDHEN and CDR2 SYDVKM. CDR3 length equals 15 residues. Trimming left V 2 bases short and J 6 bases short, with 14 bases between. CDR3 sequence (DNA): TGTGCCAGCAGTTTAAGAGGGGCGTCGGAAAACACCATATATTTT. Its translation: CASSLRGASENTIYF. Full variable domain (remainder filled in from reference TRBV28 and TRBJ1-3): DVKVTQSSRYLVKRTGEKVFLECVQDMDHENMFWYRQDPGLGLRLIYFSYDVKMKEKGDIPEGYSVSREKKERFSLILESASTNQTSMYLCASSLRGASENTIYFGEGSWLTVV.

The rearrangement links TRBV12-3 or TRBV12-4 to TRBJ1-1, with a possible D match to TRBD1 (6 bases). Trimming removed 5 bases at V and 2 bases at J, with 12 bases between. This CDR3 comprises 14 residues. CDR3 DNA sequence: TGTGCCAGCAGTCGGGACATCCTCAACACTGAAGCTTTCTTT. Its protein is CASSRDILNTEAFF.

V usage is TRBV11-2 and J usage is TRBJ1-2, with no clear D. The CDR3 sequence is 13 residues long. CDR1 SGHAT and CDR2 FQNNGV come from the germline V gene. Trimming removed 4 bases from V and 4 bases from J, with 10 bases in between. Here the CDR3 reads CASSSGSSYGYTF. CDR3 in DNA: TGTGCCAGCAGCTCCGGGTCTTCCTATGGCTACACCTTC.

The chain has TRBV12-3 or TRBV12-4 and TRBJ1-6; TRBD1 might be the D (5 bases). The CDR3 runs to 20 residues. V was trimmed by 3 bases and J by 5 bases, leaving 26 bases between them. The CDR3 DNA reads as TGTGCCAGCAGTTTGGGCGGGGGATTATCCGGGACGGGAGATAATTCACCCCTCCACTTT. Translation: CASSLGGGLSGTGDNSPLHF.

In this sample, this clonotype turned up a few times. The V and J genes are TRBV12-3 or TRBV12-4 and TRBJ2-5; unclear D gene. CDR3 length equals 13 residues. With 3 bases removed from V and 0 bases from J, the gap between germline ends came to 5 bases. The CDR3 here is CASSLVDQETQYF. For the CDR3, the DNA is TGTGCCAGCAGTTTGGTGGACCAAGAGACCCAGTACTTC.

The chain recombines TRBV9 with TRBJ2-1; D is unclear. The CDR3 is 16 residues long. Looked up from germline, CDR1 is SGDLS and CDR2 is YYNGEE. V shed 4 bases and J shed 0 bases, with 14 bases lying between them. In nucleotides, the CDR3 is TGTGCCAGCAGCCCAATAGACCGTAGCTCCTACAATGAGCAGTTCTTC. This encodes CASSPIDRSSYNEQFF.

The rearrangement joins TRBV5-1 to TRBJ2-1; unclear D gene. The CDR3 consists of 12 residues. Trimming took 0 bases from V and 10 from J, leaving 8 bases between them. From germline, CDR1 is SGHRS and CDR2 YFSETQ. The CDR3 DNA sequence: TGCGCCAGCAGCTTGGTGGCGAAGGAGCAGTTCTTC. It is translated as CASSLVAKEQFF.

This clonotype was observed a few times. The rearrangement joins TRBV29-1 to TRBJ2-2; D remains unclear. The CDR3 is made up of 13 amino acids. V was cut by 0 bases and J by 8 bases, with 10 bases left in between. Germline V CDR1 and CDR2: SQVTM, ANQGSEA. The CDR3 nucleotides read TGCAGCGTTGAAGATCTGTCACCTGGGGAGCTGTTTTTT. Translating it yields CSVEDLSPGELFF.

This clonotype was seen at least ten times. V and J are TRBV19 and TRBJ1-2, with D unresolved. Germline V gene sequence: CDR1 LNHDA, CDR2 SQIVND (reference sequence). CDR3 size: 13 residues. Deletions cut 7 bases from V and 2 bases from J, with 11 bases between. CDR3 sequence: CASKEGKNYGYTF. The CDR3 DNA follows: TGTGCCAGTAAGGAGGGAAAGAACTATGGCTACACCTTC.

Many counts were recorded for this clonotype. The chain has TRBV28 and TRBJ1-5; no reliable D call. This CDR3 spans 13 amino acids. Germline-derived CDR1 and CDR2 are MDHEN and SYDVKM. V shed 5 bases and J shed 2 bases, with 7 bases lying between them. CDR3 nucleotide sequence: TGTGCCAGCAGTCTGGTCGGCAATCAGCCCCAGCATTTT. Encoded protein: CASSLVGNQPQHF.

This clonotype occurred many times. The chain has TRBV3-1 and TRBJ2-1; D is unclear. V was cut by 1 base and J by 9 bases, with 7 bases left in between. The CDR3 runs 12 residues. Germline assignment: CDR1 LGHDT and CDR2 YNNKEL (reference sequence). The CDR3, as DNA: TGTGCCAGCAGCCAAGTGTTAAGTGAGCAGTTCTTC. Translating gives CASSQVLSEQFF.

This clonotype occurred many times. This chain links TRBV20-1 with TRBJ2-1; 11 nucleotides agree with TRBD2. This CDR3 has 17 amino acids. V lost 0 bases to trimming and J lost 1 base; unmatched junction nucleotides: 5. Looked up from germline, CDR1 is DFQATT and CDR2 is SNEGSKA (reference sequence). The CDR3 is CSARDFTSGRSYNEQFF. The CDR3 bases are TGCAGTGCTAGAGATTTTACTAGCGGGAGATCCTACAATGAGCAGTTCTTC.

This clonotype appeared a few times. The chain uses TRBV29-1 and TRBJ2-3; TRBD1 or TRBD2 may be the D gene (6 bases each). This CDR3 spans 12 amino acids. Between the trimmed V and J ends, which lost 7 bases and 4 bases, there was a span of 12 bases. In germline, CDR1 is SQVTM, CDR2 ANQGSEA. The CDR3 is CSGRRGADTQYF. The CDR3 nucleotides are TGCAGCGGTCGGAGGGGGGCAGATACGCAGTATTTT.

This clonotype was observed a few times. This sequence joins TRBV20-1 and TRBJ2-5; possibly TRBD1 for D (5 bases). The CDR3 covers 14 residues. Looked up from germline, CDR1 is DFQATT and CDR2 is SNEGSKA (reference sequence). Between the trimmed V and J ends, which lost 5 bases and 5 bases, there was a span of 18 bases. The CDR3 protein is CSAPQPGSWETQYF. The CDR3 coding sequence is TGCAGTGCTCCCCAGCCAGGGTCATGGGAGACCCAGTACTTC.

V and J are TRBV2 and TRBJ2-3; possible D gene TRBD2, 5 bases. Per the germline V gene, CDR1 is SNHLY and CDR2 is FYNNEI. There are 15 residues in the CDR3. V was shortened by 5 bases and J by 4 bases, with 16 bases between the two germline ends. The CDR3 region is CASSSRLAGADTQYF. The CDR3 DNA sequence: TGTGCCAGCAGTTCCCGGCTAGCAGGCGCAGATACGCAGTATTTT.

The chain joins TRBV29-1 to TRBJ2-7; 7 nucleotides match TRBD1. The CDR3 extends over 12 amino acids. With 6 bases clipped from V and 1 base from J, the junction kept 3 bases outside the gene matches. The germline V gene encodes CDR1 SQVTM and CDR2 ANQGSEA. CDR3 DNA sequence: TGCAGCGTAGTGGGACAGTCCTACGAGCAGTACTTC. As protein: CSVVGQSYEQYF.

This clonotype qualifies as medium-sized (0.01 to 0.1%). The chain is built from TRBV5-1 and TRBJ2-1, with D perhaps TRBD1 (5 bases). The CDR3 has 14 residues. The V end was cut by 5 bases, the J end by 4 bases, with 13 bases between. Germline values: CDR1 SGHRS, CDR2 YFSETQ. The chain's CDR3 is CASREQAEYNEQFF. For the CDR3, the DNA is TGCGCCAGCAGGGAACAGGCAGAATACAATGAGCAGTTCTTC. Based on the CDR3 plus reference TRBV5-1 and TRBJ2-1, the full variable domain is KAGVTQTPRYLIKTRGQQVTLSCSPISGHRSVSWYQQTPGQGLQFLFEYFSETQRNKGNFPGRFSGRQFSNSRSEMNVSTLELGDSALYLCASREQAEYNEQFFGPGTRLTVL.

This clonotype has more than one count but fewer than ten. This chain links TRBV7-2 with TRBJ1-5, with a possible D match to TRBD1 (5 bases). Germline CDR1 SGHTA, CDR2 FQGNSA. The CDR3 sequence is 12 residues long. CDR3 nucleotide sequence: TGTGCGACGGGGGATGGCAATCAGCCCCAGCATTTT. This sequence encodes CATGDGNQPQHF.

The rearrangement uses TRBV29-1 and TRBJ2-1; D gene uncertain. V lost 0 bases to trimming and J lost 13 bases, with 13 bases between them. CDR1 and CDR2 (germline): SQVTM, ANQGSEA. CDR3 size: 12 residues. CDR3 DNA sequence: TGCAGCGTTGAAGAATCGGCTCCGAGCCAGTTCTTC. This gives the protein CSVEESAPSQFF.